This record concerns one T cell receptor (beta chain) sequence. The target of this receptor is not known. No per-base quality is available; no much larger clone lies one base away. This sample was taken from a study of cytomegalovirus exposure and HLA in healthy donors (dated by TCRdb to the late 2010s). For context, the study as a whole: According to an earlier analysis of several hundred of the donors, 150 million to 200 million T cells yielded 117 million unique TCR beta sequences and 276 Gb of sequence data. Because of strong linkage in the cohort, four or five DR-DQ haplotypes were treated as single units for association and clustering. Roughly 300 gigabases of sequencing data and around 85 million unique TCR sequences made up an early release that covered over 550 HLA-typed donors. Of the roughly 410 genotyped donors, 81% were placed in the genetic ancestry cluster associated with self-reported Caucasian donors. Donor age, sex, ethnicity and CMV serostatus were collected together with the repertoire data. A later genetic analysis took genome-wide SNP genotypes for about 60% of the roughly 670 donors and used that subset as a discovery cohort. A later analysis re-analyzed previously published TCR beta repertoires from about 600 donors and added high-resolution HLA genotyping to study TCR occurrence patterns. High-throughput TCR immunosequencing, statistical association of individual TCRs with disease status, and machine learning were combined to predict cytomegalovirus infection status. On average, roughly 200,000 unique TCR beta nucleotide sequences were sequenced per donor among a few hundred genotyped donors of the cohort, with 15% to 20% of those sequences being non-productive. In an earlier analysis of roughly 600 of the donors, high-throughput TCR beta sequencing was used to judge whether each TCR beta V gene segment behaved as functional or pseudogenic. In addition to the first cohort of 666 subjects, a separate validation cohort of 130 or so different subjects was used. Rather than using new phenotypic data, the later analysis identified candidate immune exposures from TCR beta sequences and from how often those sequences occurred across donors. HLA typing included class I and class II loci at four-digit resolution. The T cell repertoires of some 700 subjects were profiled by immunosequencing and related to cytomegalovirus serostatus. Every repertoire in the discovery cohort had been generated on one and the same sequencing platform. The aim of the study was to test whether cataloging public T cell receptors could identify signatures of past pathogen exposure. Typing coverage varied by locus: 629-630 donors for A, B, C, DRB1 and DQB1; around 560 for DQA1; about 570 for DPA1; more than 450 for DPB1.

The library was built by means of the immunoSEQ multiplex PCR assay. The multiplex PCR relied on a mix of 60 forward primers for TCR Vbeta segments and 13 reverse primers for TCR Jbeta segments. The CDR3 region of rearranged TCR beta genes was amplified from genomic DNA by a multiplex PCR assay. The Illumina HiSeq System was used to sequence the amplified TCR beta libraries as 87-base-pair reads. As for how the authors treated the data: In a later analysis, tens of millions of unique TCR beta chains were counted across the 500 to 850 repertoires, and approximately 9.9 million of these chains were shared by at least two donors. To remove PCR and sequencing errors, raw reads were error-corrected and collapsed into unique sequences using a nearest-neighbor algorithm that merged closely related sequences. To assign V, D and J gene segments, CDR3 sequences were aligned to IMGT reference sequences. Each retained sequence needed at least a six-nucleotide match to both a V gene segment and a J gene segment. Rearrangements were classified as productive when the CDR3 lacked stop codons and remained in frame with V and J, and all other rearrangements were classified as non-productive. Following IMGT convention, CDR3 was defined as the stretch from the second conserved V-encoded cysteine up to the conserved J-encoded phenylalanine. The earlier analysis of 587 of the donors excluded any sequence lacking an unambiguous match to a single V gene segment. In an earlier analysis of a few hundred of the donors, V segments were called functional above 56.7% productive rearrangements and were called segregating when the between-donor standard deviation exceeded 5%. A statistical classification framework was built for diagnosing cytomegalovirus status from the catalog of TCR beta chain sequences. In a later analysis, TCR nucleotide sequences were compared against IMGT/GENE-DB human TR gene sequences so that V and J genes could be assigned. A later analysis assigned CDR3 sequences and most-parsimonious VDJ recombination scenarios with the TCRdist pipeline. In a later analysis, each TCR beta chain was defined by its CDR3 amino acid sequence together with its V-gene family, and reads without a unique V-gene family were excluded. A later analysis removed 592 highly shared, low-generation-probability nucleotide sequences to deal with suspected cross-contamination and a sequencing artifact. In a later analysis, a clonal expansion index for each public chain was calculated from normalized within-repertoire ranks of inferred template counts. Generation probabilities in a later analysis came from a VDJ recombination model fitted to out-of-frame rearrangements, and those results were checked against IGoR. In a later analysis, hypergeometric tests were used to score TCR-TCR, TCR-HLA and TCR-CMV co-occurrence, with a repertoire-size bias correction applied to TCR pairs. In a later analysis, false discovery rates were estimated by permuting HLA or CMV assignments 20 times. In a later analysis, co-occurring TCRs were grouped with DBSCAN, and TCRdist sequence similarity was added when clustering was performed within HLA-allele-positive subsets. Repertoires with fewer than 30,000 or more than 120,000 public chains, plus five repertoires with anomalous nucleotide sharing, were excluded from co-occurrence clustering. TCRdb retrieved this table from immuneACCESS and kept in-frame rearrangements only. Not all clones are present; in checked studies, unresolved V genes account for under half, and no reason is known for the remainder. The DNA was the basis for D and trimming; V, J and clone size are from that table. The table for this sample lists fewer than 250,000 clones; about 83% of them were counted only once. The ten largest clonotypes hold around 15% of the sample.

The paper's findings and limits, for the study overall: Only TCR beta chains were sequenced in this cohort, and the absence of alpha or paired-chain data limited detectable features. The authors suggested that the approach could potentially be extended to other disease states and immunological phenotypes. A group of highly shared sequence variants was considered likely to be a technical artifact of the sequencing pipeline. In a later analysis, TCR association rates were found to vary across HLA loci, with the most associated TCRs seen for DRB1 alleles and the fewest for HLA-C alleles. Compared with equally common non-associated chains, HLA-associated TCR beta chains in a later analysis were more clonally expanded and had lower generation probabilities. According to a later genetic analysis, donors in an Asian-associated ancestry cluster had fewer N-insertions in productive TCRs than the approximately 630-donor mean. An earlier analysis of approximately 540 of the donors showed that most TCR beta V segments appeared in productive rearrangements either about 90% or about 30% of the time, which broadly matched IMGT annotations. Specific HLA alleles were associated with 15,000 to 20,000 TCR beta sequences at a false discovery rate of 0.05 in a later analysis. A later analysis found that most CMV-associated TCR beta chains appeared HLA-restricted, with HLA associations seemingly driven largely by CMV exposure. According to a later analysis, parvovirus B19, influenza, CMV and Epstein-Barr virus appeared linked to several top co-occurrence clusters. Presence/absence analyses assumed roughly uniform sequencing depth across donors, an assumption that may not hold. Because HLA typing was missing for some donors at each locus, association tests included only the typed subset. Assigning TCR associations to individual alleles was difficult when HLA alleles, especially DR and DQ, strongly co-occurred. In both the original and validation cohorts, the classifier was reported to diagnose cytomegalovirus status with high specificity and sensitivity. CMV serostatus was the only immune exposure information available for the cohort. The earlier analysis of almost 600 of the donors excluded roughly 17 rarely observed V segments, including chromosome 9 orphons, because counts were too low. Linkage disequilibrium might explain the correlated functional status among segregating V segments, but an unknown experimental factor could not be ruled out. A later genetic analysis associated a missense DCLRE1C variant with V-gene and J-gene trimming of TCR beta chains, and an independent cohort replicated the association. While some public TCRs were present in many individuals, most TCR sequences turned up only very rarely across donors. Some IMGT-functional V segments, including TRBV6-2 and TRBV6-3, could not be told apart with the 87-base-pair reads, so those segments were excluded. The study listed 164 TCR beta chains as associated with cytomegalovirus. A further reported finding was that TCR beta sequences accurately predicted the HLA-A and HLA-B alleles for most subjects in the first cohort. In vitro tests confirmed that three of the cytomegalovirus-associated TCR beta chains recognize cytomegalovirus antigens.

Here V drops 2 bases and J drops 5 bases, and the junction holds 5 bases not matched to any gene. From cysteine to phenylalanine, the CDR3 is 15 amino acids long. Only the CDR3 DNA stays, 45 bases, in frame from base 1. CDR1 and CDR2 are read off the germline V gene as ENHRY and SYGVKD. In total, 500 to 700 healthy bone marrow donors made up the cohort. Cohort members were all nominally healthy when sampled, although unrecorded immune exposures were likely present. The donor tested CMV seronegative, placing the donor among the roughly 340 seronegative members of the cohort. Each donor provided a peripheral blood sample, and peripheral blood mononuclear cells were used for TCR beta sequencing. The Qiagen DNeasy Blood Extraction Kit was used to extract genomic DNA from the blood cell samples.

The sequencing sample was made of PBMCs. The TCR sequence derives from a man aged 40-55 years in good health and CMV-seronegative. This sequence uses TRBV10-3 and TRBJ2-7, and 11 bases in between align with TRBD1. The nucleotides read TGTGCCATCAGTGAGGGACAGGGGGCGATGGACGAGCAGTACTTC. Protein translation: CAISEGQGAMDEQYF.